This T cell receptor (beta chain) was recorded in a study of T cells in Graves' hyperthyroidism and ophthalmopathy. The TCR beta CDR3 regions underwent amplification using RNA transcripts as the source. A first-round RT-PCR of the TCR CDR3 used the HTBI primer set. TCRdb itself ran the multiplex PCR reads through MiXCR, one entry per CDR3 protein. The sample carries about 290,000 distinct CDR3 sequences, roughly 13% recorded once. Overall study results and limits: In validation, the model predicted ophthalmopathy. These predictions came a median 6.5 months before onset. Ophthalmopathy was told apart from stable hyperthyroidism by a 13 V-J model. Most thyroid-expanded clonotypes above 0.001 were also found in blood.

This clonotype was seen ten or more times. Its specificity is unknown. Thyroid ultrasound and orbital computed tomography, with clinical symptoms and serum thyroxine and TRAb, informed diagnoses. What was sequenced was blood. This receptor was obtained from a woman aged 40-49 years with Graves' hyperthyroidism.

CDR3 DNA sequence: TGTGCCAGCAGCTTACGAGCGGGAGGGAACACTCCCGGGGAGCTGTTTTTT. Protein: CASSLRAGGNTPGELFF. The chain carries TRBV7-9 and TRBJ2-2; 10 positions match TRBD2. CDR3 length: 17 residues. CDR1 is SEHNR and CDR2 is FQNEAQ in the germline V gene (reference sequence). Trimming took 2 bases from V and 6 from J; bases not matched to a gene: 9.